The 14 T cell receptor beta chains below were found in one sample sequenced in a study of T cell responses to AZD1222 COVID-19 vaccine. Libraries were prepared by immunoSEQ multiplex PCR; TCRdb keeps only in-frame clonotypes and omits some of them. The sample has some 79,000 clones; 75% to 90% are singletons. Sequencing used peripheral blood, obtained 28 days after the second AZD1222 dose. These receptors all come from an adult who received the AZD1222 COVID-19 vaccine.

This rearrangement joins TRBV7-2 to TRBJ1-2, with a weak D call TRBD1 (5 bases). V was trimmed by 1 base and J by 3 bases, leaving 9 bases between them. Germline CDR1 and CDR2: SGHTA and FQGNSA. The CDR3 consists of 14 residues. CDR3 loop: CASSLGGVDYGYTF. CDR3 bases: TGTGCCAGCAGCTTAGGGGGGGTTGACTATGGCTACACCTTC.

This clone was counted only a few times. This chain uses TRBV11-2 with TRBJ2-1, with 7 bases matching TRBD1. Looked up from germline, CDR1 is SGHAT and CDR2 is FQNNGV. This CDR3 has 15 residues. V shed 5 bases, J shed 2 bases, and the junction held 6 bases outside the gene matches. CDR3: CASSHRDSTYNEQFF. The CDR3 DNA reads as TGTGCCAGCAGCCACCGGGACAGTACCTACAATGAGCAGTTCTTC.

The V call is TRBV7-9, the J call TRBJ2-7; 9 nucleotides agree with TRBD1. This CDR3 is 14 amino acids long. Germline V lookup: CDR1 SEHNR, CDR2 FQNEAQ (reference sequence). V shed 2 bases and J 2 bases; nucleotides not matched to a gene: 1. The CDR3 coding sequence is TGTGCCAGCAGCTTAAGGGACAGGGCCTACGAGCAGTACTTC. This sequence encodes CASSLRDRAYEQYF.

The genes are TRBV6-2 or TRBV6-3 and TRBJ2-7; 9 nucleotides agree with TRBD1. This CDR3 has 15 residues. Unmatched junction bases numbered 6, after V lost 6 bases and J lost 0 bases. Germline-derived CDR1 and CDR2 are MNHEY and SVGEGT. CDR3 sequence: CASSDPGQGSYEQYV. CDR3 nucleotide sequence: TGTGCCAGCAGCGACCCGGGACAGGGCTCCTACGAGCAGTACGTC.

This sequence joins TRBV7-3 and TRBJ2-2; D unresolved. V dropped 5 bases and J dropped 0 bases, with 13 bases sitting between them. The CDR3 length is 16 residues. Germline-derived CDR1 and CDR2 are SGHTA and FQGTGA. The CDR3 DNA reads as TGTGCCAGCAGCCCCAGAGGCGGATCGAACACCGGGGAGCTGTTTTTT. It translates to CASSPRGGSNTGELFF. The complete variable domain, with remaining parts taken from reference TRBV7-3 and TRBJ2-2, reads GAGVSQTPSNKVTEKGKYVELRCDPISGHTALYWYRQSLGQGPEFLIYFQGTGAADDSGLPNDRFFAVRPEGSVSTLKIQRTERGDSAVYLCASSPRGGSNTGELFFGEGSRLTVL.

This sequence joins TRBV3-1 (or the pseudogene TRBV3-2) and TRBJ1-1; D gene uncertain. Trimming took off 4 bases at V and 3 bases at J, with 6 bases between the two ends. Per the germline V gene, CDR1 is LGHDT and CDR2 is YNNKEL (reference sequence). CDR3 length: 12 residues. The CDR3 loop reads CASSLVDTEAFF. The CDR3, as DNA: TGTGCCAGCAGCCTCGTGGACACTGAAGCTTTCTTT.

The chain employs TRBV2 and TRBJ1-2; D is uncertain. V lost 4 bases, J lost 2 bases, and 8 bases lay in between. The CDR3 spans 13 residues. CDR1 and CDR2 from the germline V gene are SNHLY and FYNNEI. CDR3 amino acids: CASSGVANYGYTF. The CDR3 DNA follows: TGTGCCAGCAGTGGGGTCGCCAACTATGGCTACACCTTC.

The CDR3 nucleotides are TGTGCCAGCAGCGGTGGACTAGCCTGGGGAGATACGCAGTATTTT. It is translated as CASSGGLAWGDTQYF. J is TRBJ2-3 and V is TRBV7-2, with 8 bases fitting TRBD2. V was clipped by 5 bases and J by 5 bases; unmatched bases: 9. The CDR3 spans 15 residues. Looked up from germline, CDR1 is SGHTA and CDR2 is FQGNSA.

A few counts support this clone. The chain recombines TRBV11-1 with TRBJ2-7; no definite D call. Germline CDR1 SGHAT, CDR2 FQDESV (reference sequence). The CDR3 extends over 12 amino acids. Trimming cost V 1 base and J 3 bases, with 4 bases left between them. The CDR3 DNA reads TGTGCCAGCAGCTTAGTCAGCTACGAGCAGTACTTC. This gives the protein CASSLVSYEQYF.

The chain uses TRBV4-3 and TRBJ1-4, with D perhaps TRBD1 (5 bases). The V and J ends lost 2 bases and 5 bases respectively, with 9 bases between them. The germline CDR1 and CDR2 sequences are LGHNA and YSLEER. CDR3 length: 14 residues. CDR3 loop: CASSQSSGNEKLFF. CDR3 sequence (DNA): TGCGCCAGCAGCCAAAGTTCAGGGAATGAAAAACTGTTTTTT.

CDR3 nucleotides: TGTGCCAGTAGTATAGATATTAATAGCGGGAAATTTATCGCCGGGGAGCTGTTTTTT. Protein product: CASSIDINSGKFIAGELFF. The rearrangement uses TRBV19 and TRBJ2-2; 8 bases are shared with TRBD2. Germline CDR1 and CDR2: LNHDA and SQIVND (reference sequence). J lost 6 bases, V lost 0 bases, and 15 bases had no gene match. The CDR3 has 19 amino acids.

The sample holds one count of this clone. V and J are TRBV4-3 and TRBJ2-2, with TRBD1 identical over 8 bases. Germline CDR1 reads LGHNA; CDR2 reads YSLEER. The CDR3 is made up of 13 amino acids. J gave up 7 bases and V 3 bases, and 1 base lay outside the gene matches. This CDR3 is CASSQTGVGELFF. The CDR3 coding sequence is TGCGCCAGCAGCCAGACAGGGGTCGGGGAGCTGTTTTTT.

In DNA form, the CDR3 reads TGTGCCAGCAGCTTTCAGAGGACAGGTTCGGGGCTAGCCAAAAACATTCAGTACTTC. This translates into CASSFQRTGSGLAKNIQYF. This chain uses TRBV7-2 with TRBJ2-4, with 7 nucleotides matching TRBD1. V dropped 3 bases and J dropped 0; count of bases not matched to a gene: 14. CDR1 is SGHTA, CDR2 FQGNSA, per germline. The CDR3 loop spans 19 amino acids.

The rearrangement links TRBV7-2 to TRBJ2-1; TRBD1 agrees at 9 bases. This CDR3 region has 15 residues. Losses at the gene ends were 8 bases for V and 10 bases for J; bases not matched to a gene: 15. Germline lookup yields CDR1 SGHTA and CDR2 FQGNSA. CDR3 amino acids: CASLSRDRVRDEQFF. In nucleotides, the CDR3 is TGTGCCAGCCTGTCACGGGACAGGGTTCGTGACGAGCAGTTCTTC.